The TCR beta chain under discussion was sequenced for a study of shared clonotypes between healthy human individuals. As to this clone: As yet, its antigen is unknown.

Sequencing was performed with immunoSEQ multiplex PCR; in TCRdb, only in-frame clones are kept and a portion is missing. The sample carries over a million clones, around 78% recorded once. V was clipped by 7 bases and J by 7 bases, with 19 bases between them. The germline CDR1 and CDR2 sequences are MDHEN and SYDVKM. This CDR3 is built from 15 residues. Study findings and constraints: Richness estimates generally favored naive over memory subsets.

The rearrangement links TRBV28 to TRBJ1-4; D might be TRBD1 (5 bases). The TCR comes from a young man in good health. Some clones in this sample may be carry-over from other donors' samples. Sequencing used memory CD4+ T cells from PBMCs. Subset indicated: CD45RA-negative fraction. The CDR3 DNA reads TGTGCCAGCATGGTTGGGGCTCGGGACGGTGAAAAACTGTTTTTT. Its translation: CASMVGARDGEKLFF.